This TCR beta chain derives from a study of vaccination effects on CD4 cells after COVID-19. Turning to the study itself: Participants got two doses of BNT162b2 or mRNA-1273 vaccine.

Produced via immunoSEQ multiplex PCR; TCRdb's table is partial and in-frame only. The sample shows around 50,000 clones, roughly 77% of them seen only once. Germline V lookup: CDR1 MNHEY, CDR2 SVGEGT. There are 17 residues in the CDR3. The ends lost 0 bases at V and 4 bases at J; junction bases unmatched: 6. This clone was picked up a small number of times. Its antigen is as yet unknown. Antigen-specific CD4+ T cells were first expanded with viral peptide pools by the ViraFEST assay and only then sequenced. Investigators separated out CD4+ T cells once around nine days of culture had passed. SARS-CoV-2 infection was confirmed by PCR in the person between March and December 2020.

Material: CD4+ T cells from PBMCs cultured with HIV peptides, obtained before COVID-19 vaccination. Subset given: HIV-1 Nef peptide pool negative control/reference culture. This receptor was taken from a human donor who had a prior SARS-CoV-2 infection. J is TRBJ2-1 and V is TRBV6-2 or TRBV6-3, with 10 bases fitting TRBD2. In DNA, the CDR3 is TGTGCCAGCAGTTACTCGGGGCTAGCGGGAGTATACAATGAGCAGTTCTTC. Translating it yields CASSYSGLAGVYNEQFF.